These 26 T cell receptor beta chains came from one sample sequenced in a study of T cells after yellow fever vaccination. TCRdb re-derived calls from the 5' RACE reads in MiXCR, one entry per CDR3 protein. The data contain some 390,000 distinct CDR3 sequences, around 20% of them singletons. The source material was PBMCs, sampled before the yellow fever booster vaccination. Receptor source: a man between 18 and 29 years old who received the YFV17D yellow fever vaccine.

This clonotype was picked up a small number of times. The chain has TRBV10-3 and TRBJ2-3, with 10 nucleotides matching TRBD2. Germline CDR1 ENHRY, CDR2 SYGVKD. With V trimmed by 6 bases and J by 0 bases, 6 bases remained unmatched. The CDR3 covers 16 residues. The CDR3 here is CAIRGSGGSSTDTQYF. CDR3 nucleotides: TGTGCCATCAGAGGTAGCGGGGGGTCGAGCACAGATACGCAGTATTTT.

This clonotype was seen more than once but under ten times. V gene TRBV9 combines with J gene TRBJ1-1; D is perhaps TRBD1 (5 bases). CDR1 SGDLS and CDR2 YYNGEE come from the germline V gene. The ends were cut back, 3 bases at V and 5 bases at J, with 14 bases in the middle. The CDR3 has 14 amino acids. Here the CDR3 reads CASSALIGGTEAFF. CDR3 sequence (DNA): TGTGCCAGCAGCGCGCTAATCGGGGGAACTGAAGCTTTCTTT.

The chain joins TRBV14 to TRBJ1-2; no reliable D call. The V gene's germline CDR1 is SGHDN and CDR2 FVKESK. Trimming stripped 0 bases from V and 1 base from J, with 3 bases between. This CDR3 contains 13 residues. The CDR3 bases are TGTGCCAGCAGCCAAGAGAATAACTATGGCTACACCTTC. This codes for CASSQENNYGYTF.

The CDR3 sequence is CASSLTGTRVTYEQYF. The CDR3 DNA reads as TGTGCCAGCAGCCTTACGGGGACTAGGGTTACCTACGAGCAGTACTTC. The chain has TRBV16 and TRBJ2-7, with TRBD2 matching 8 bases. Germline-derived CDR1 and CDR2 are KGHSY and FQNENV. V gave up 4 bases and J gave up 2 bases; unmatched junction bases: 10. The CDR3 loop spans 16 amino acids.

The chain has TRBV5-1 and TRBJ2-4; 9 bases fit TRBD2. The CDR3 loop spans 14 amino acids. Germline V gene sequence: CDR1 SGHRS, CDR2 YFSETQ. V shed 5 bases, J shed 10 bases, and the junction held 10 bases outside the gene matches. As DNA, the CDR3 is TGCGCCAGCAGTACGTCTAGCGGGGCCCTTATTCAGTACTTC. Its protein is CASSTSSGALIQYF.

The chain uses TRBV5-1 and TRBJ2-3, with TRBD1 matching over 9 bases. Unmatched junction bases numbered 8, after V lost 4 bases and J lost 2 bases. In germline, CDR1 is SGHRS, CDR2 YFSETQ. This CDR3 region has 16 residues. This chain's CDR3 is CASSDWDRVYTDTQYF. CDR3 sequence (DNA): TGCGCCAGCAGCGATTGGGACAGGGTTTACACAGATACGCAGTATTTT. Drawing the rest from reference TRBV5-1 and TRBJ2-3, the complete variable domain is KAGVTQTPRYLIKTRGQQVTLSCSPISGHRSVSWYQQTPGQGLQFLFEYFSETQRNKGNFPGRFSGRQFSNSRSEMNVSTLELGDSALYLCASSDWDRVYTDTQYFGPGTRLTVL.

V usage is TRBV10-3 and J usage is TRBJ2-1, with 7 bases lining up with TRBD2. This CDR3 spans 13 amino acids. Germline CDR1 is ENHRY and CDR2 is SYGVKD. Trimming removed 7 bases from V and 7 bases from J; junction bases left unmatched: 7. CDR3 coding DNA: TGTGCCATCACCCAGCGGGGAACAAATGAGCAGTTCTTC. Translation gives CAITQRGTNEQFF.

CDR3 residues: CASGEQGAYGYTF. CDR3 DNA sequence: TGCGCCAGCGGAGAACAGGGGGCCTATGGCTACACCTTC. The V call is TRBV5-1, the J call TRBJ1-2; the match to TRBD1 covers 9 bases. The germline gives CDR1 SGHRS, CDR2 YFSETQ. Trimming at V came to 7 bases and at J to 4 bases, leaving 5 bases not matched to a gene. The CDR3 runs 13 residues.

This rearrangement joins TRBV24-1 to TRBJ2-1; the match to TRBD1 covers 10 bases. The CDR3 is made up of 16 amino acids. Germline V gives CDR1 KGHDR, CDR2 SFDVKD. The J segment lost 8 bases and the V segment lost 3 bases, leaving 9 bases of the junction unmatched. The CDR3: CATSDPGTGVGDEQFF. For the CDR3, the DNA is TGTGCCACCAGTGATCCCGGGACAGGGGTAGGCGATGAGCAGTTCTTC.

V is TRBV27 and J is TRBJ2-1; D remains unclear. Trimming took off 10 bases at V and 8 bases at J, with 6 bases between the two ends. The CDR3 is made up of 9 amino acids. Per the germline V gene, CDR1 is MNHEY and CDR2 is SMNVEV (reference sequence). CDR3 region: CAIGYEQFF. CDR3 coding DNA: TGTGCCATCGGATATGAGCAGTTCTTC.

This clonotype occurred once. DNA for the CDR3: TGTGCCAGCATCGGCAACAGGGTTACCAGTGTGTACGAGCAGTACGTC. It specifies CASIGNRVTSVYEQYV. The gene calls are TRBV12-3 or TRBV12-4 and TRBJ2-7; possible D gene TRBD1, 6 bases. This CDR3 has 16 residues. The germline V and J ends were trimmed by 7 bases and 4 bases, with 23 bases remaining between them.

The table lists this clonotype with a few counts. J is TRBJ2-1 and V is TRBV4-3, with TRBD2 matching 7 bases. Per the germline V gene, CDR1 is LGHNA and CDR2 is YSLEER. J gave up 1 base and V 0 bases, and 0 bases lay outside the gene matches. The CDR3 loop spans 15 amino acids. The CDR3 DNA reads TGCGCCAGCAGCCAAGACGGGGGGTCCTACAATGAGCAGTTCTTC. Encoded protein: CASSQDGGSYNEQFF.

The genes are TRBV20-1 and TRBJ1-1; D remains unclear. CDR1 is DFQATT and CDR2 is SNEGSKA in the germline V gene (reference sequence). Trimming took off 3 bases at V and 1 base at J, with 6 bases between the two ends. CDR3 length: 12 amino acids. The CDR3 loop is CSASSPNTEAFF. As DNA, the CDR3 is TGCAGTGCTAGTTCCCCGAACACTGAAGCTTTCTTT.

This chain connects TRBV6-6 to TRBJ2-2; D is unresolved. Trimming pared 5 bases from V and 2 bases from J, leaving 18 bases between. The CDR3 spans 17 residues. CDR1 is MNHNY, CDR2 SVGAGI, per germline (reference sequence). The CDR3 region is CASSGVRRVLNTGELFF. DNA of the CDR3: TGTGCCAGCAGTGGGGTACGTCGGGTACTAAACACCGGGGAGCTGTTTTTT.

This chain connects TRBV20-1 to TRBJ2-7; tentative D call: TRBD1 (5 bases). Germline loops: CDR1 DFQATT, CDR2 SNEGSKA (reference sequence). This CDR3 has 14 residues. The V end lost 3 bases, the J end lost 0 bases, and 12 bases lay between the germline ends. The CDR3 DNA reads as TGCAGTGCTAGTTCAGGGTTTATCTCCTACGAGCAGTACTTC. Residues: CSASSGFISYEQYF.

This clonotype has just a few counts. The chain carries TRBV24-1 and TRBJ1-5; TRBD1 matches 7 bases. CDR1 and CDR2 from the germline V gene are KGHDR and SFDVKD. V lost 7 bases to trimming and J lost 3 bases; unmatched junction nucleotides: 5. This CDR3 has 14 amino acids. For the CDR3, the DNA is TGTGCCACCAGCCGGGACAGTAACAATCAGCCCCAGCATTTT. Its protein product is CATSRDSNNQPQHF.

The chain uses TRBV11-2 and TRBJ2-5, with 8 bases matching TRBD2. V shed 5 bases, J shed 2 bases, and the junction held 7 bases outside the gene matches. The CDR3 is 15 residues long. Looked up from germline, CDR1 is SGHAT and CDR2 is FQNNGV. The CDR3 DNA reads as TGTGCCAGCAGCCCACTCGGCGGGGGGCAAGAGACCCAGTACTTC. Amino acid sequence: CASSPLGGGQETQYF.

This clonotype was counted a few times. V usage is TRBV20-1 and J usage is TRBJ2-2; no reliable D call. Germline V gives CDR1 DFQATT, CDR2 SNEGSKA (reference sequence). The CDR3 sequence is 12 residues long. V was shortened by 6 bases and J by 5 bases, with 10 bases between the two germline ends. The chain's CDR3 is CSADTVTGELFF. DNA of the CDR3: TGCAGTGCGGATACAGTTACCGGGGAGCTGTTTTTT.

This clonotype was seen many times. This chain links TRBV7-9 with TRBJ2-5; D gene ambiguous. CDR3 length: 15 amino acids. The V gene lost 5 bases and the J gene lost 7 bases, with 20 bases spanning the gap. The germline V gene has CDR1 SEHNR and CDR2 FQNEAQ (reference sequence). CDR3 DNA sequence: TGTGCCAGCAGCCCGGTTGGATCCCTAGATCGGACCCAGTACTTC. This translates into CASSPVGSLDRTQYF.

This clonotype was seen a few times. V usage is TRBV15 and J usage is TRBJ1-5; 9 bases fit TRBD1. With 4 bases clipped from V and 7 bases from J, the junction kept 2 bases outside the gene matches. The CDR3 runs to 13 residues. Germline CDR1 and CDR2: LNHNV and YYDKDF (reference sequence). DNA of the CDR3: TGTGCCACCAGCAACAGGGGGCAACAGCCCCAGCATTTT. Translated, it gives CATSNRGQQPQHF.

The gene calls are TRBV9 and TRBJ1-2; no clear D. V lost 3 bases to trimming and J lost 3 bases, with 12 bases between them. There are 14 residues in the CDR3. CDR1 and CDR2 (germline): SGDLS, YYNGEE. CDR3 in DNA: TGTGCCAGCAGCGGCCAATCGCCCTACTATGGCTACACCTTC. Protein: CASSGQSPYYGYTF.

The genes are TRBV4-1 and TRBJ1-6; the D gene is possibly TRBD1 (5 bases). This CDR3 comprises 17 residues. Germline assignment: CDR1 MGHRA and CDR2 YSYEKL. The V gene lost 0 bases and the J gene lost 12 bases, with 21 bases spanning the gap. Written as DNA, the CDR3 is TGCGCCAGCAGCCAAGAGGGAGAGAGGGGCTCGGTGGAACCCCTCCACTTT. Encoded protein: CASSQEGERGSVEPLHF.

The J gene is TRBJ2-3, the V gene TRBV29-1, with 7 bases fitting TRBD2. J lost 4 bases, V lost 7 bases, and 5 bases had no gene match. The CDR3 length is 12 residues. Germline values: CDR1 SQVTM, CDR2 ANQGSEA. The CDR3 bases are TGCAGCGGGTGGACTAGACCAGATACGCAGTATTTT. Its protein is CSGWTRPDTQYF.

The V gene is TRBV7-2, the J gene TRBJ2-7; D is perhaps TRBD1 (6 bases). CDR3 size: 13 residues. Trimming left V 5 bases short and J 1 base short, with 9 bases between. Germline V CDR1 and CDR2: SGHTA, FQGNSA. In DNA form, the CDR3 reads TGTGCCAGCAGCGACAGGATATCCTACGAGCAGTACTTC. Translated, it gives CASSDRISYEQYF.

This chain connects TRBV7-2 to TRBJ1-1, with a possible D match to TRBD1 (6 bases). The CDR3 sequence is 14 residues long. Germline CDR1 is SGHTA and CDR2 is FQGNSA. V was clipped by 0 bases and J by 1 base, with 6 bases between them. The CDR3 DNA reads TGTGCCAGCAGCTTAGCCAGGGGGAACACTGAAGCTTTCTTT. Amino acid sequence: CASSLARGNTEAFF.

V gene TRBV7-9 combines with J gene TRBJ1-6, with 8 nucleotides matching TRBD1. Germline-derived CDR1 and CDR2 are SEHNR and FQNEAQ (reference sequence). CDR3 length equals 16 residues. After removal of 5 bases from V and 7 bases from J, the junction contained 10 bases not matched to a gene. The CDR3 loop reads CASSAIRQGRNSPLHF. In nucleotides, the CDR3 is TGTGCCAGCAGCGCGATACGACAGGGGCGGAATTCACCCCTCCACTTT. The full variable domain, its missing parts supplied by reference TRBV7-9 and TRBJ1-6, is DTGVSQNPRHKITKRGQNVTFRCDPISEHNRLYWYRQTLGQGPEFLTYFQNEAQLEKSRLLSDRFSAERPKGSFSTLEIQRTEQGDSAMYLCASSAIRQGRNSPLHFGNGTRLTVT.